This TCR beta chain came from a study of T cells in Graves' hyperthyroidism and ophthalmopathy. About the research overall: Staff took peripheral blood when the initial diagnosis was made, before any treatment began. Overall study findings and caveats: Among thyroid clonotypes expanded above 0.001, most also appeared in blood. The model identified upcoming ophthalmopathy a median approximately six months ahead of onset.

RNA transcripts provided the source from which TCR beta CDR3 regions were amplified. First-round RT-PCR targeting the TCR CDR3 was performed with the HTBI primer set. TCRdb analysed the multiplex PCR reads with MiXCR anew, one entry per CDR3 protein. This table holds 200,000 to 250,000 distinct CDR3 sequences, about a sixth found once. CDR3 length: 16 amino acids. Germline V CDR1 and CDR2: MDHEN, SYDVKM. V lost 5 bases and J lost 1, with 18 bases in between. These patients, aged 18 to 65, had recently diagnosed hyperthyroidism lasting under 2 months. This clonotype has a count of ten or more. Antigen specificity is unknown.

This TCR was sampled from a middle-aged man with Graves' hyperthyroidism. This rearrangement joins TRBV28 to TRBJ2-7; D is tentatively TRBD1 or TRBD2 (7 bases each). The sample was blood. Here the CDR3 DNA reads TGTGCCAGCAGTCAGGGGGGGGGCGAAGCTTCCTACGAGCAGTACTTC. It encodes CASSQGGGEASYEQYF.